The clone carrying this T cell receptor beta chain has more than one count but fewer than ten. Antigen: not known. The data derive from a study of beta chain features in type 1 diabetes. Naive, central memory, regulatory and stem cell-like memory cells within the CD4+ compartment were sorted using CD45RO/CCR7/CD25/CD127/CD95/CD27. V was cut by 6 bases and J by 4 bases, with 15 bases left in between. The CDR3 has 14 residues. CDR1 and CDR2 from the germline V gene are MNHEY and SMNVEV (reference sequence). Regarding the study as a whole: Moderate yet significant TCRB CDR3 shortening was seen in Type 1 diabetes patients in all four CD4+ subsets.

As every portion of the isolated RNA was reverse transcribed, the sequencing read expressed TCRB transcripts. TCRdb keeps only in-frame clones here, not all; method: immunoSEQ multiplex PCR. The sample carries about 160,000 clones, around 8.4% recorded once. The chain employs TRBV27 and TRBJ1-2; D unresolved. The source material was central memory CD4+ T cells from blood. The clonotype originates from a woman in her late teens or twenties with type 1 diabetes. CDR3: CASSPATGFYGYTF. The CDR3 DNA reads TGTGCCAGCAGCCCCGCCACGGGTTTCTATGGCTACACCTTC.